This T cell receptor beta chain was documented in a study of T cell responses to AZD1222 COVID-19 vaccine. Overall study results and limits: Among vaccine-associated CD4 TCRs, coverage spanned spike, with dominance at 160-218 and 743-854.

Concerning this clone itself: Its matching antigen is unknown.

Measured with immunoSEQ multiplex PCR; TCRdb has only the in-frame clones, and not every one. The table shows around 130,000 clones, with 80% to 90% occurring only once. The V end lost 1 base, the J end lost 9 bases, and 17 bases lay between the germline ends. The CDR3 has 14 residues. The germline CDR1 and CDR2 sequences are SGHDT and YYEEEE. This receptor was identified in an adult in good health. Sequenced material: peripheral blood, taken on day 0 of AZD1222 vaccination. The J gene is TRBJ2-7, the V gene TRBV5-6, with D perhaps TRBD2 (7 bases). CDR3 protein: CASSLRGGPPVQYF. The CDR3 DNA reads TGTGCCAGCAGCTTGAGGGGGGGGCCCCCCGTGCAGTACTTC.